One and the same sample provided the 29 T cell receptor beta chains below, sequenced in a study of type 1 and type 2 diabetes patients. The PCR template was genomic DNA. A primer set of 30 forward and 13 reverse primers amplified the CDR3. One entry per CDR3 protein results from TCRdb running MiXCR on the multiplex PCR reads. The repertoire holds around 300,000 distinct CDR3 sequences, with 45% to 60% as singletons. Sample: peripheral blood mononuclear cells (PBMCs). All receptors come from a man aged 18 to 35 with type 2 diabetes.

CDR3 DNA: TGTGCCAGCAGCTCCGGACTAGCGGCGGTGGAGACCCAGTACTTC. Translated, it gives CASSSGLAAVETQYF. V gene TRBV5-5 combines with J gene TRBJ2-5, with 10 bases aligning to TRBD2. This CDR3 spans 15 amino acids. Losses at the gene ends were 3 bases for V and 5 bases for J; bases not matched to a gene: 7. Germline V gene lookup returns CDR1 SGHKS and CDR2 YYEKEE (reference sequence).

The V and J genes are TRBV20-1 and TRBJ2-3, with D perhaps matching TRBD2 (5 bases). CDR3 size: 18 residues. Germline V lookup: CDR1 DFQATT, CDR2 SNEGSKA (reference sequence). The V gene lost 0 bases and the J gene lost 2 bases, with 21 bases spanning the gap. In DNA form, the CDR3 reads TGCAGTGCTAGAGATTTCCACGCTGCTAGCCCTCTCACAGATACGCAGTATTTT. Encoded protein: CSARDFHAASPLTDTQYF.

V and J are TRBV6-5 and TRBJ1-1, with D tentatively TRBD1 (5 bases). The CDR3 consists of 13 residues. V lost 5 bases to trimming and J lost 10 bases, with 17 bases between them. Germline values: CDR1 MNHEY, CDR2 SVGAGI. CDR3 nucleotides: TGTGCCAGCAGTACCGAAGGGGAGGGGTTAGCTTTCTTT. Amino acids: CASSTEGEGLAFF.

The rearrangement links TRBV30 to TRBJ2-2, with D unclear. The germline CDR1 and CDR2 sequences are GTSNPN and SVGIG (reference sequence). The V and J ends lost 3 bases and 3 bases respectively, with 8 bases between them. The CDR3 loop spans 13 amino acids. The CDR3 is CAWRTLDTGELFF. In DNA form, the CDR3 reads TGTGCCTGGAGGACCCTCGACACCGGGGAGCTGTTTTTT.

This clonotype was seen more than once but under ten times. The V gene is TRBV6-6, the J gene TRBJ2-7; TRBD1 aligns across 8 bases. Germline V gives CDR1 MNHNY, CDR2 SVGAGI (reference sequence). The CDR3 extends over 18 amino acids. The junction had 11 bases not matched to a gene; V was cut back by 0 bases and J by 1 base. The CDR3 bases are TGTGCCAGCAGTTACTCGAACCCCGGGACAGGTTTGTCCTACGAGCAGTACTTC. This codes for CASSYSNPGTGLSYEQYF.

This chain joins TRBV11-1 and TRBJ2-7; 7 nucleotides match TRBD2. J lost 4 bases, V lost 3 bases, and 12 bases had no gene match. There are 16 residues in the CDR3. Germline V gene data show CDR1 as SGHAT and CDR2 as FQDESV (reference sequence). The DNA for the CDR3 is TGTGCCAGCAGCTTCCTTCGGGACTACCAACCTTACGAGCAGTACTTC. Amino acids: CASSFLRDYQPYEQYF.

The J gene is TRBJ2-1, the V gene TRBV2; 9 bases are a match to TRBD2. Germline V gene lookup returns CDR1 SNHLY and CDR2 FYNNEI. The J segment lost 2 bases and the V segment lost 6 bases, leaving 5 bases of the junction unmatched. There are 15 residues in the CDR3. CDR3 coding DNA: TGTGCCAGCAGGCGGCTAGCGGGGACCTACAATGAGCAGTTCTTC. This encodes CASRRLAGTYNEQFF.

The chain recombines TRBV19 with TRBJ2-5, with 7 bases aligning to TRBD2. The J call may be wrong; the DNA end is better matched by TRBJ2-1. The CDR3 runs to 15 residues. Germline CDR1 is LNHDA and CDR2 is SQIVND (reference sequence). The CDR3 bases are TGTGCCAGTACACCGGCGGGAGTGAGAGGCAATGAGCAGTTCTTC. Protein: CASTPAGVRGNEQFF.

This clonotype turned up a few times. V usage is TRBV20-1 and J usage is TRBJ2-1, with a possible D match to TRBD2 (6 bases). Germline CDR1 and CDR2: DFQATT and SNEGSKA (reference sequence). The CDR3 length is 13 residues. V lost 0 bases and J lost 5, with 8 bases in between. CDR3 nucleotides: TGCAGTGCTAGAGACTGGACTAACAATGAGCAGTTCTTC. Amino acids: CSARDWTNNEQFF.

This clonotype was observed a few times. The conserved phenylalanine or tryptophan is not found at the CDR3 terminus, so this likely reflects a read error. In nucleotides, the CDR3 is TGCGCCAGCAGTGAGTCGAAGGGATTTTTGTTGCGAGCTTTCTCT. This gives the protein CASSESKGFLLRAFS. This chain links TRBV10-1 with TRBJ1-1, with no clear D. The length of the CDR3 is 15 residues. Germline V lookup: CDR1 WNHNN, CDR2 SYGVQD (reference sequence). V lost 0 bases and J lost 10, with 18 bases in between.

The CDR3 DNA follows: TGTGCCAGCAGTGAATGGGGGGCTGGTGGCACTGAAGCTTTCTTT. This gives the protein CASSEWGAGGTEAFF. The chain is built from TRBV2 and TRBJ1-1, with a possible D match to TRBD1 (6 bases). V lost 2 bases and J lost 4, with 14 bases in between. CDR3 length: 15 amino acids. Germline V gene lookup returns CDR1 SNHLY and CDR2 FYNNEI.

The J gene is TRBJ1-6, the V gene TRBV27, with a weak D call TRBD1 (5 bases). Between the trimmed V and J ends, which lost 6 bases and 2 bases, there was a span of 8 bases. The germline CDR1 and CDR2 sequences are MNHEY and SMNVEV (reference sequence). This CDR3 contains 14 residues. In DNA form, the CDR3 reads TGTGCCAGCAGCCAGGGCACCTATAATTCACCCCTCCACTTT. This gives the protein CASSQGTYNSPLHF.

The gene calls are TRBV19 and TRBJ2-1, with 8 bases that match TRBD2. Trimming at V came to 6 bases and at J to 8 bases, leaving 15 bases not matched to a gene. The CDR3 loop spans 16 amino acids. Germline V lookup: CDR1 LNHDA, CDR2 SQIVND (reference sequence). The CDR3 sequence: CASSSMAGLGIDEQFF. CDR3 bases: TGTGCCAGTAGCAGCATGGCGGGACTAGGTATCGATGAGCAGTTCTTC.

V usage is TRBV7-6 and J usage is TRBJ1-4; TRBD1 matches at 7 bases. Germline V CDR1 and CDR2: SGHVS, FNYEAQ. CDR3 size: 15 residues. V gave up 5 bases and J gave up 10 bases; unmatched junction bases: 13. CDR3 amino acids: CASSPGTAQSGKLFF. CDR3 nucleotides: TGTGCCAGCAGCCCCGGGACAGCCCAAAGTGGAAAACTGTTTTTT.

This clonotype was recorded a few times. The CDR3 DNA follows: TGTGCCAGCATCGGAGGTGGGGCTAACTATGGCTACACCTTC. This codes for CASIGGGANYGYTF. This rearrangement joins TRBV7-2 to TRBJ1-2; no firm D call. Trimming took off 7 bases at V and 0 bases at J, with 12 bases between the two ends. The CDR3 loop spans 14 amino acids. Germline-derived CDR1 and CDR2 are SGHTA and FQGNSA.

DNA for the CDR3: TGTGCCAGCAGCGTAGGTAGCAGCCTTGGGGGGCAGTACTTC. It encodes CASSVGSSLGGQYF. The chain has TRBV9 and TRBJ2-7; possibly TRBD1 or TRBD2 for D (5 bases each). Trimming took 0 bases from V and 9 from J, leaving 16 bases between them. Germline lookup yields CDR1 SGDLS and CDR2 YYNGEE. This CDR3 is 14 amino acids long.

The CDR3 spells CAWSTTGVIEKLFF. The CDR3 coding sequence is TGTGCCTGGAGTACGACAGGGGTTATTGAAAAACTGTTTTTT. J is TRBJ1-4 and V is TRBV30; 8 positions agree with TRBD1. Germline CDR1 is GTSNPN and CDR2 is SVGIG (reference sequence). V lost 2 bases to trimming and J lost 7 bases; unmatched junction nucleotides: 6. The CDR3 contains 14 residues.

The V gene is TRBV28, the J gene TRBJ1-1, with a possible D match to TRBD1 (5 bases). V shed 5 bases and J shed 10 bases, with 11 bases lying between them. The CDR3 sequence is 11 residues long. Germline V gene lookup returns CDR1 MDHEN and CDR2 SYDVKM. For the CDR3, the DNA is TGTGCCAGCAGTGGTGGGGGGGTAGCTTTCTTT. Its translation: CASSGGGVAFF.

Points on this clonotype: One junction end disagrees with the germline gene, perhaps due to a read error. This chain links TRBV6-5 with TRBJ1-2; the match to TRBD1 covers 8 bases. CDR1 and CDR2 (germline): MNHEY, SVGAGI. The CDR3 is made up of 11 amino acids. CDR3 nucleotides: TGTGCCAGCAGATACTCAGGGGGCGTCACCTTC. This encodes CASRYSGGVTF.

The chain carries TRBV13 and TRBJ2-7; D is tentatively TRBD1 or TRBD2 (6 bases each). V lost 2 bases and J lost 6, with 11 bases in between. In germline, CDR1 is PRHDT, CDR2 FYEKMQ (reference sequence). This CDR3 contains 13 residues. CDR3 DNA: TGTGCCAGCAGCTTAAGTAGGGGGGCCGAGCAGTACTTC. Translated, it gives CASSLSRGAEQYF.

As for this clonotype: A much larger clone differs by one base, so this may be a read error. The rearrangement links TRBV7-2 to TRBJ1-6, with D unclear. V gave up 5 bases and J gave up 11 bases, with 10 bases separating them. Per the germline V gene, CDR1 is SGHTA and CDR2 is FQGNSA. This CDR3 region has 12 residues. Written as DNA, the CDR3 is TGTGCCAGCAGCCTAGTCAATCCACCCCTCCACTTT. It encodes CASSLVNPPLHF.

The CDR3 sequence is CASSIASSSYNEQFF. The CDR3 DNA reads TGTGCCAGTAGTATCGCGAGCAGCTCCTACAATGAGCAGTTCTTC. This chain connects TRBV19 to TRBJ2-1, with D unclear. V lost 3 bases and J 0 bases, leaving 9 bases between the germline ends. The CDR3 spans 15 residues. Germline lookup yields CDR1 LNHDA and CDR2 SQIVND (reference sequence).

This clonotype was seen a few times. V and J are TRBV5-1 and TRBJ1-1; D unclear. Per germline, CDR1 SGHRS and CDR2 YFSETQ. V was shortened by 0 bases and J by 2 bases, with 11 bases between the two germline ends. CDR3 size: 15 residues. The CDR3 reads CASSLEFLGNTEAFF. The CDR3 DNA is TGCGCCAGCAGCTTGGAATTTTTGGGTAACACTGAAGCTTTCTTT.

The V call is TRBV2, the J call TRBJ2-7; TRBD2 is a possible D gene (5 bases). The CDR3 contains 14 residues. CDR1 SNHLY and CDR2 FYNNEI come from the germline V gene. V was trimmed by 7 bases and J by 0 bases, leaving 13 bases between them. CDR3 sequence (DNA): TGTGCCAGCAACCCCAGGACTCACTCCTACGAGCAGTACTTC. This sequence encodes CASNPRTHSYEQYF.

The chain links TRBV19 to TRBJ1-4, with TRBD1 as a possible D gene (5 bases). Trimming pared 7 bases from V and 5 bases from J, leaving 11 bases between. CDR1 is LNHDA and CDR2 is SQIVND in the germline V gene (reference sequence). The CDR3 is made up of 13 amino acids. CDR3 DNA sequence: TGTGCCAGTAATTCCAGGGTAAATGAAAAACTGTTTTTT. This sequence encodes CASNSRVNEKLFF.

The chain combines TRBV12-3 or TRBV12-4 with TRBJ2-7; 7 positions match TRBD2. The CDR3 length is 14 residues. The V gene end was trimmed by 7 bases and the J gene end by 7 bases; junction bases not matched to a gene: 13. CDR3 amino acids: CASKSEGGPGEQYF. The CDR3 DNA follows: TGTGCCAGCAAAAGTGAGGGAGGGCCGGGGGAGCAGTACTTC.

CDR3 region: CASSVEGTPSAGELFF. The CDR3 DNA follows: TGTGCCAGCAGCGTAGAGGGGACGCCATCGGCCGGGGAGCTGTTTTTT. The chain uses TRBV9 and TRBJ2-2; D possibly matches TRBD1 or TRBD2 (5 bases each). The CDR3 runs to 16 residues. Trimming shortened V by 0 bases and J by 6 bases, and 15 bases separated the two germline ends. Germline CDR1 SGDLS, CDR2 YYNGEE.

This clonotype has only a few counts. The chain employs TRBV19 and TRBJ2-5; D gene unclear. Germline CDR1 is LNHDA and CDR2 is SQIVND (reference sequence). The germline V and J ends were trimmed by 3 bases and 6 bases, with 17 bases remaining between them. The CDR3 loop spans 15 amino acids. CDR3 coding DNA: TGTGCCAGTAGTATTTACACGGGCGCTTTGAAGACCCAGTACTTC. Its protein product is CASSIYTGALKTQYF.

For this clonotype: A junction end diverges from the germline sequence, so it may reflect a read error. The genes are TRBV6-6 and TRBJ1-6, with TRBD1 matching over 7 bases. The length of the CDR3 is 14 residues. Germline-derived CDR1 and CDR2 are MNHNY and SVGAGI (reference sequence). The CDR3 coding sequence is TGTGCCAGCAGTTACTCGGAAGGGGGCCCCCCCCTCCGCTTT. It codes for CASSYSEGGPPLRF.